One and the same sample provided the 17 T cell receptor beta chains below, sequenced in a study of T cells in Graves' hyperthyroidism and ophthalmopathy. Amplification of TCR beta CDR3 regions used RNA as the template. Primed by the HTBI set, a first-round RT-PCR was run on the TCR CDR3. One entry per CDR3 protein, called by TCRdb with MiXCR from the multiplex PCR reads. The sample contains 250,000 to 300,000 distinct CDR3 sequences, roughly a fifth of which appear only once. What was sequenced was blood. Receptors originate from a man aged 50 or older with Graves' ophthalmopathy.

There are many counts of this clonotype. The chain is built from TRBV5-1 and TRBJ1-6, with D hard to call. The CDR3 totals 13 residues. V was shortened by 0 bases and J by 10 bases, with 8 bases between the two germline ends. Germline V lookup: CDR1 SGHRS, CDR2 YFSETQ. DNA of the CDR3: TGCGCCAGCAGCTTGGAAGAAGGGTCACCCCTCCACTTT. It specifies CASSLEEGSPLHF.

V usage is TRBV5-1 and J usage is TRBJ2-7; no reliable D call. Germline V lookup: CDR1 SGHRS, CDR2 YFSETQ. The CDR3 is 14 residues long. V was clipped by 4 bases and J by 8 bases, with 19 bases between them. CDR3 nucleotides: TGCGCCAGCAGCCCCAGCCGTGGATCCATACAGCAGTACTTC. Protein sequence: CASSPSRGSIQQYF.

The DNA of the CDR3 is TGTGCCAGCAGTTTAAGATCGGCAGGGTTGAATAATTCACCCCTCCACTTT. Its translation: CASSLRSAGLNNSPLHF. The chain recombines TRBV27 with TRBJ1-6, with a possible D match to TRBD1 (5 bases). Trimming removed 2 bases from V and 5 bases from J, with 16 bases in between. The CDR3 length is 17 residues. Per germline, CDR1 MNHEY and CDR2 SMNVEV (reference sequence).

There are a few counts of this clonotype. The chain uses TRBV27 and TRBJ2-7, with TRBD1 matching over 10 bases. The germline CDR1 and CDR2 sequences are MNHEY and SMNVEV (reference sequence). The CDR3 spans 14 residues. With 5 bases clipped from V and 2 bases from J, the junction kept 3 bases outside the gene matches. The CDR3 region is CASSRTGGTYEQYF. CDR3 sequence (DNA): TGTGCCAGCAGTAGGACAGGGGGTACCTACGAGCAGTACTTC.

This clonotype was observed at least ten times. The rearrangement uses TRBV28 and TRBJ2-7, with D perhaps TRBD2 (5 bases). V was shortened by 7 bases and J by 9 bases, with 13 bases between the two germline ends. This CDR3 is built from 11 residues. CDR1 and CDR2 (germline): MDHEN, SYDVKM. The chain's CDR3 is CASTPGVVQYF. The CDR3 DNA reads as TGTGCCAGCACCCCCGGGGTCGTGCAGTACTTC.

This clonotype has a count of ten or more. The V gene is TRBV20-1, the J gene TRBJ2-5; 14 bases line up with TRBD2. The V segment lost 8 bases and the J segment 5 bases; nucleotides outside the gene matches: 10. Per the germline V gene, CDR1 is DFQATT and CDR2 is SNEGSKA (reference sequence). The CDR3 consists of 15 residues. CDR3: CSFFRLAGGLETQYF. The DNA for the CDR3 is TGCAGTTTTTTCCGACTAGCGGGAGGGCTGGAGACCCAGTACTTC.

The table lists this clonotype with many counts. The CDR3 spells CASSLADNILNTEAFF. CDR3 DNA sequence: TGTGCCAGCAGTTTAGCGGATAACATTCTCAACACTGAAGCTTTCTTT. The chain is built from TRBV28 and TRBJ1-1; D is ambiguous. The CDR3 is 16 residues long. CDR1 is MDHEN and CDR2 is SYDVKM in the germline V gene. Trimming pared 2 bases from V and 2 bases from J, leaving 15 bases between. The full variable domain, its missing parts supplied by reference TRBV28 and TRBJ1-1, is DVKVTQSSRYLVKRTGEKVFLECVQDMDHENMFWYRQDPGLGLRLIYFSYDVKMKEKGDIPEGYSVSREKKERFSLILESASTNQTSMYLCASSLADNILNTEAFFGQGTRLTVV.

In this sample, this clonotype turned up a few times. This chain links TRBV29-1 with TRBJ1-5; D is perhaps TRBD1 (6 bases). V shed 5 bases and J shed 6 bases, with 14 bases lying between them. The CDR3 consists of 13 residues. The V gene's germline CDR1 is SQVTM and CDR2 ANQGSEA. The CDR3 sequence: CSVWEGGGQPQHF. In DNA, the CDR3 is TGCAGCGTTTGGGAGGGGGGCGGTCAGCCCCAGCATTTT.

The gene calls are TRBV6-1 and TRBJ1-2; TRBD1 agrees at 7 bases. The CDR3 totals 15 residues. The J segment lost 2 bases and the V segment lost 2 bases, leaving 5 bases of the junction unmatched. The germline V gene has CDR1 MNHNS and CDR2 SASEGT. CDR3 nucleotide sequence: TGTGCCAGCAGTGAATCGGGACAGTTAAACTATGGCTACACCTTC. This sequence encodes CASSESGQLNYGYTF.

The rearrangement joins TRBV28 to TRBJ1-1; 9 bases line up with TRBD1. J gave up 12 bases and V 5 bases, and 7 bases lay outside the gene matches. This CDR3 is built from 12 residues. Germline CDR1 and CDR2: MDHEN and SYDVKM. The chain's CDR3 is CASSVGQGLPFF. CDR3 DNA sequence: TGTGCCAGCAGTGTGGGACAGGGATTACCTTTCTTT.

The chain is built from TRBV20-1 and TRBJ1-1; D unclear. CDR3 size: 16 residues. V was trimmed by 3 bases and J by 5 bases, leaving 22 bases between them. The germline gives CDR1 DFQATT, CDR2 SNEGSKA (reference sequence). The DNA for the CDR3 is TGCAGTGCTAGTGATGGTGGATCGGGCCCGCTTACTGAAGCTTTCTTT. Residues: CSASDGGSGPLTEAFF.

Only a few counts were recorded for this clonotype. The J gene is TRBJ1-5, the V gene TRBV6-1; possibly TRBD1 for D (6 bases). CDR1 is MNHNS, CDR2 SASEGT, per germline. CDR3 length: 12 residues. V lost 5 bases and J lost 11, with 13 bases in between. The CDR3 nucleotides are TGTGCCAGCAGTCTACAGGGAGCCGCCCAGCATTTT. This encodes CASSLQGAAQHF.

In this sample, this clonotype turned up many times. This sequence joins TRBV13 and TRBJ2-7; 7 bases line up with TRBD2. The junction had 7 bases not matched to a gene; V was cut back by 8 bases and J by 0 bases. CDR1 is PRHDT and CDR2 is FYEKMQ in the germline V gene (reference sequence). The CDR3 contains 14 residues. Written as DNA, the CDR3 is TGTGCCAGCCGAACCTCGGGGGGCTCCTACGAGCAGTACTTC. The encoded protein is CASRTSGGSYEQYF.

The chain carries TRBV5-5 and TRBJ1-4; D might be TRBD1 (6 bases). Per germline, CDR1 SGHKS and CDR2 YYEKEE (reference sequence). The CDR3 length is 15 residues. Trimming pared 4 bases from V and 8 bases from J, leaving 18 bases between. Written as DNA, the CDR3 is TGTGCCAGCAGCCCTACGGACAGCCGTTGGGAAAAACTGTTTTTT. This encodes CASSPTDSRWEKLFF.

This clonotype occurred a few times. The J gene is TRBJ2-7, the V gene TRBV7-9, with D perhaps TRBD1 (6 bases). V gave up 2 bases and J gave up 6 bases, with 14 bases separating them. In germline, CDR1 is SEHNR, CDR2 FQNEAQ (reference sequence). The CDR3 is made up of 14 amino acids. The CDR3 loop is CASSLPGTNSEQYF. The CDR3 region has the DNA TGTGCCAGCAGCTTACCGGGGACAAACTCCGAGCAGTACTTC.

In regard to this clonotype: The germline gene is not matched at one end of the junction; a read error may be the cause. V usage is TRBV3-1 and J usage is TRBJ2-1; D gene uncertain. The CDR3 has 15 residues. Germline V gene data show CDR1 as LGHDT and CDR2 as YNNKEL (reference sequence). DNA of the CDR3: TGTGCCAGCAGCCAAGATCCGACTCCAAACAATGGGCAGTTCTTC. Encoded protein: CASSQDPTPNNGQFF.

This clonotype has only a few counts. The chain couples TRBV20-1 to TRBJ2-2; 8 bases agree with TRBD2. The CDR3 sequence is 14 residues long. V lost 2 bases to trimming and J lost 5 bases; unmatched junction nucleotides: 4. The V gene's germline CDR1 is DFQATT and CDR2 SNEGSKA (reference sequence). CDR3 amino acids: CSARSLAGTGELFF. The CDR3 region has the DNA TGCAGTGCTAGAAGTTTAGCGGGGACCGGGGAGCTGTTTTTT.